This record concerns one T cell receptor (beta chain) sequence. The antigen is undetermined. The entry originates in a study of CD8+ T cells in alopecia areata. At the level of the study: Affected scalp percentage determined the severity score of treated patients. General observations from the study: Greater clonality was observed in lesional scalp samples, especially alopecia totalis/universalis, versus normal scalp. Scalp sample sequencing also detects resident alphabeta T cells of normal skin. It was observed that many expanded lesional clones persisted in scalp and blood during tofacitinib.

Treatment here: oral pan-JAK inhibitor, 5-10 mg twice daily. Trimming removed 4 bases at V and 2 bases at J, with 9 bases between. Germline V CDR1 and CDR2: LGHNA, YSLEER. This CDR3 spans 15 amino acids. RNA was isolated and reverse transcribed to cDNA, the sequencing template. Sequencing used immunoSEQ multiplex PCR; TCRdb keeps in-frame clones, though not all of them. The sample contains roughly 250,000 clones, 60% of which appear only once. The TCR sequence derives from a human donor with alopecia areata. Here the sequenced sample was CD4+ T cells sorted from blood, taken around week 54, from a patient treated with tofacitinib. This rearrangement joins TRBV4-3 to TRBJ1-6; TRBD1 is a possible D gene (5 bases). CDR3 residues: CASSPGGTYNSPLHF. The CDR3 DNA sequence: TGCGCCAGCAGCCCTGGGGGAACCTATAATTCACCCCTCCACTTT.